This is a list of T cell receptor beta chains from one sample in a study of cytomegalovirus exposure and HLA in healthy donors. Some clones are missing from TCRdb's copy, which holds only in-frame ones; the method was immunoSEQ multiplex PCR. The table includes 50,000 to 65,000 clones, roughly 71% detected once. The sequenced sample was PBMCs. The receptors shown here come from a man in his forties or fifties in good health and CMV-seropositive. Each CDR3 is given without its conserved first and last residue.

V gene: TRBV7-6; J gene: TRBJ2-1; CDR3 protein: ASSPEEREGDEQF
V gene: TRBV6-4; J gene: TRBJ2-3; CDR3 protein: ASSLLAGGGRDTQY
V gene: TRBV6-5; J gene: TRBJ2-7; CDR3 protein: ASSQRGGSEQY
V gene: TRBV30; J gene: TRBJ2-2; CDR3 protein: AWMGGQNTGELF
V gene: TRBV10-2; J gene: TRBJ2-7; CDR3 protein: ASRAAGKSSYEQY
V gene: TRBV19; J gene: TRBJ1-1; CDR3 protein: ASLDSLNTEAF
V gene: TRBV19; J gene: TRBJ2-2; CDR3 protein: ASSILGQGAGELF
V gene: TRBV6-5; J gene: TRBJ2-3; CDR3 protein: ASSYSGGVGTDTQY
V gene: TRBV30; J gene: TRBJ1-2; CDR3 protein: AWSDQMWSSDGYT
V gene: TRBV4-1; J gene: TRBJ1-2; CDR3 protein: ASSPSGGQSYGYT
V gene: TRBV6-1; J gene: TRBJ1-6; CDR3 protein: ASSTNGDSPLH
V gene: TRBV5-1; J gene: TRBJ2-3; CDR3 protein: ASSGGLAGGRTDTQY
V gene: TRBV7-8; J gene: TRBJ1-6; CDR3 protein: ASSPQGWGGNSPLH
V gene: TRBV25-1; J gene: TRBJ2-1; CDR3 protein: ASSERGQGRYFDEQF
V gene: TRBV7-2; J gene: TRBJ2-4; CDR3 protein: ASSFQGRGIQY
V gene: TRBV19; J gene: TRBJ1-1; CDR3 protein: ASKEGLNTEAF
V gene: TRBV28; J gene: TRBJ1-2; CDR3 protein: ASSFLQGGYT